This T cell receptor beta chain was recorded in a study of T cell responses to AZD1222 COVID-19 vaccine (dated by TCRdb to about 2021). A note on the overall study: AZD1222 recipients whose second dose came at about 4 weeks and those whose second dose came at about 12 weeks were combined into one group, since spike-specific TCR depth and breadth did not differ between the two schedules. TCR sequencing covered over 230 trial participants: nearly 210 given two doses of AZD1222 and 26 given two doses of MenACWY control vaccine. Trial participants were enrolled by age into 18-55, 56-69 and 70-plus year subgroups, with around 150, 28 and 57 TCR-sequenced participants respectively.

Overall study results and their limits: Participants were mostly white British, with more females than males. The authors suggested clonal diversity may have been underestimated. Because no day 14 peak-response samples were available, repertoires were characterized only after the peak T cell response. A significant rise in spike-specific TCR breadth and depth was observed after two AZD1222 doses relative to day 0 and relative to MenACWY recipients. CD4 TCRs associated with the vaccine covered the entire spike protein, and the dominant responses were in regions 160-218 and 743-854. Conclusions about previously exposed vaccinees are limited because only a handful of AZD1222 recipients were SARS-CoV-2 seropositive at baseline. Reportedly, close to half of the unique spike-specific TCRs recognized epitopes lying outside the regions that are mutated in the B.1.351 and B.1.1.7 variants. The 56-69-year group was small, and its depth increase did not reach significance, likely because of low power.

CDR1 and CDR2 (MNHEY, SVGEGT) derive from the germline V gene. V is pruned by 0 bases and J by 5 bases, leaving 10 bases of the junction without a gene match. There are 17 amino acids in the CDR3, from cysteine to phenylalanine inclusive. The read is trimmed to its CDR3 DNA, 51 bases read in frame from base 1. The time point label, read with the paper, signifies: baseline before first vaccination. Vaccinee samples came from UK trials COV001 and COV002, including a single-blind randomized controlled phase 2/3 trial of AZD1222 (ChAdOx1 nCoV-19) in healthy adults. Trial participant PBMC samples were collected at day 0 and day 28 after the second dose for TCRbeta chain sequencing. The CDR3 regions of human TCRbeta chains were subjected to immunosequencing. As for how the authors treated the data: Repertoire TCRs were matched against a reference library of SARS-CoV-2-specific TCRs generated with the MIRA antigen-specificity platform. Breadth meant the fraction of unique TCRs that were SARS-CoV-2-associated, whereas depth meant the fraction of total T cells that were SARS-CoV-2-associated. Each spike-specific TCR was assigned to its reactive spike region and to a CD4 or CD8 class using the MIRA data. Log10-transformed breadth and depth values were compared by one-way ANOVA with Sidak's multiple comparisons tests. Here the immuneACCESS table is served through TCRdb, limited to in-frame sequences with V and J called. Missing clones are a known gap in these copies; in checked studies unresolved V genes cover under half, and the rest lacks a known reason. From that table come the V and J calls and clone size; the DNA was used to work out D and trimming. The table for this sample lists about 100,000 clones; 85% to 95% of them were counted only once. The leading ten clones occupy about 5% of the sample.

For this clone: Its target antigen remains unknown. The record has no base qualities; no much larger clone is one base away.

This receptor chain uses TRBV6-2 or TRBV6-3 and TRBJ2-7; 10 central nucleotides agree with TRBD2. The specimen comprised peripheral blood, sampled on day 0 of AZD1222 vaccination. This clonotype originated in an adult in good health. The DNA is TGTGCCAGCAGTTACTCGAAGGGCCTAGCGGGAGCAGACGAGCAGTACTTC. This gives the protein CASSYSKGLAGADEQYF.